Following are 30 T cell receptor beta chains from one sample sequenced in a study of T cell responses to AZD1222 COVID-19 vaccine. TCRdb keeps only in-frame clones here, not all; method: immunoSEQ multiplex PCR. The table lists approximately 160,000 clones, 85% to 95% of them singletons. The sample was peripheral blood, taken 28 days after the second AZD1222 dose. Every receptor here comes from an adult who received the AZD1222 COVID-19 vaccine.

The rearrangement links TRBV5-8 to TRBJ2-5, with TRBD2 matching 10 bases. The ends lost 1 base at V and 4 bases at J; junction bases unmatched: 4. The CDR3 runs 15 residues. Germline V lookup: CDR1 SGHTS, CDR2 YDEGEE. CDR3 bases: TGTGCCAGCAGCTTGCGAGCGGGAGGGCGAGAGACCCAGTACTTC. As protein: CASSLRAGGRETQYF.

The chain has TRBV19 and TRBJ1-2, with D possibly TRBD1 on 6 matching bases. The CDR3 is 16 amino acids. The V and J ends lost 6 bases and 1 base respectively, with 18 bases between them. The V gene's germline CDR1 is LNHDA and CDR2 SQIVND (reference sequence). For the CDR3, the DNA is TGTGCCAGTAGGAGCTTAGGACAGAGTCTTAACTATGGCTACACCTTC. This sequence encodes CASRSLGQSLNYGYTF.

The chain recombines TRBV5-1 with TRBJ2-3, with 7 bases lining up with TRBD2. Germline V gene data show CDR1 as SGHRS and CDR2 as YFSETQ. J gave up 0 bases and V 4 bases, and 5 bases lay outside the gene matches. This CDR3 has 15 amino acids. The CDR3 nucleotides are TGCGCCAGCAGCCCTCCTAGCGGAAGCACAGATACGCAGTATTTT. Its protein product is CASSPPSGSTDTQYF.

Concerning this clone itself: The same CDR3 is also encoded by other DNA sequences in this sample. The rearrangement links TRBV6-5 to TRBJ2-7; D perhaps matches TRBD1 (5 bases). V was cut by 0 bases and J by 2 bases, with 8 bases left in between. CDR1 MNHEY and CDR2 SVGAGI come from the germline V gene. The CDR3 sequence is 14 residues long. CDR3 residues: CASSYSTATYEQYF. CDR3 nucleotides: TGTGCCAGCAGTTACTCGACAGCGACCTACGAGCAGTACTTC.

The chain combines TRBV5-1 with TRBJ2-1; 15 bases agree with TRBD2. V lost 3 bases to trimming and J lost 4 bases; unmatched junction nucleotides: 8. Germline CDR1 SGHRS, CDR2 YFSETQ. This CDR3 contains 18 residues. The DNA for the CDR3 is TGCGCCAGCAGCTCTGGACTAGCGGGAGGGCCGGGTTACAATGAGCAGTTCTTC. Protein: CASSSGLAGGPGYNEQFF.

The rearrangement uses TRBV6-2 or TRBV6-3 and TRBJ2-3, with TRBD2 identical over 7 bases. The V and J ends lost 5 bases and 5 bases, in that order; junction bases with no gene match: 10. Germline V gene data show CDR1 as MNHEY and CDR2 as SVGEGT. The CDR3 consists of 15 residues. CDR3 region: CASSHHSGTKDTQYF. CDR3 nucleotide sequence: TGTGCCAGCAGTCATCACAGCGGGACTAAAGATACGCAGTATTTT.

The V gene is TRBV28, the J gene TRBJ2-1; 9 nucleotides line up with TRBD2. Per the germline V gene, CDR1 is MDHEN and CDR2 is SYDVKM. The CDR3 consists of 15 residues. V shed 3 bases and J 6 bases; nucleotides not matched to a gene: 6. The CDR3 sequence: CASSFLAGGRNEQFF. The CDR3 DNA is TGTGCCAGCAGTTTCCTGGCGGGAGGGCGCAATGAGCAGTTCTTC.

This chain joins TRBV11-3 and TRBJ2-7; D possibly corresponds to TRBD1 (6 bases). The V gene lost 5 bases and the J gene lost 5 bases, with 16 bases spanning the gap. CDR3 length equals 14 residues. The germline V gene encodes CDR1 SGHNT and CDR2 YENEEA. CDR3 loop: CASSPRQVFHEQYF. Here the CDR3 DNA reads TGTGCCAGCAGCCCCAGACAGGTCTTTCACGAGCAGTACTTC.

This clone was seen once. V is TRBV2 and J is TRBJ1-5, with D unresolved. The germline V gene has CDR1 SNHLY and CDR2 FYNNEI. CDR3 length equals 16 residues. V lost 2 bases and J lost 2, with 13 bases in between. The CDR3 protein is CASSEFWEGGNQPQHF. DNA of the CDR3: TGTGCCAGCAGTGAATTCTGGGAAGGAGGCAATCAGCCCCAGCATTTT.

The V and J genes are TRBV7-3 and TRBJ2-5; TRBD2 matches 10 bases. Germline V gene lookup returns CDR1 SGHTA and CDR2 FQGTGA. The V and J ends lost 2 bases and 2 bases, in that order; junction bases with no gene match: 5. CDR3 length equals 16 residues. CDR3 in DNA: TGTGCCAGCAGCTTACTAGCGGGAGTATCACAAGAGACCCAGTACTTC. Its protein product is CASSLLAGVSQETQYF.

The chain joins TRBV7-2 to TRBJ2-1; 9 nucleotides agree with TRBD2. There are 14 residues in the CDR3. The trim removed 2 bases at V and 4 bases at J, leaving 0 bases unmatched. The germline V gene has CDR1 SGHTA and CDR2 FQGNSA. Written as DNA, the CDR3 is TGTGCCAGCAGCTTAACTAGCGGGTACAATGAGCAGTTCTTC. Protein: CASSLTSGYNEQFF.

Written as DNA, the CDR3 is TGTGCCAGCAGTTATCCTCCACTAGCGGGAGGGGAGCTGTTTTTT. Amino acids: CASSYPPLAGGELFF. V and J are TRBV6-9 and TRBJ2-2, with 10 positions matching TRBD2. J lost 8 bases, V lost 2 bases, and 5 bases had no gene match. Germline lookup yields CDR1 MNHGY and CDR2 SVAAGI. CDR3 length equals 15 residues.

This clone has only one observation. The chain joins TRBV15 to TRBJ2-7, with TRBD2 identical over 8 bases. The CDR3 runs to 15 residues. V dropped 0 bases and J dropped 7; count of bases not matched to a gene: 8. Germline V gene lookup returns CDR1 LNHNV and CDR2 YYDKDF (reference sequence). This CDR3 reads CATSRDRAGVEEQYF. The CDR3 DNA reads TGTGCCACCAGCAGAGATCGAGCGGGAGTGGAAGAGCAGTACTTC.

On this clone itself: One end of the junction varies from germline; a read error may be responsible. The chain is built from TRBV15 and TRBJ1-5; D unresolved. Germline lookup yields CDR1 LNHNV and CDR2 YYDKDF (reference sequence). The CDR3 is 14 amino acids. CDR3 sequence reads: CATSRVGSSQPQHF. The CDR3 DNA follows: TGTGCCACCAGCAGAGTCGGCAGCAGTCAGCCCCAGCATTTT.

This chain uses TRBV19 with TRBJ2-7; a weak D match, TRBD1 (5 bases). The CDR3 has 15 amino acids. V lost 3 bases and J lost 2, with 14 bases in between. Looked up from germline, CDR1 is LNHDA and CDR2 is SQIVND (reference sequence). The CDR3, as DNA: TGTGCCAGTAGTATCATGCAGGGCCCTACCTACGAGCAGTACTTC. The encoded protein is CASSIMQGPTYEQYF.

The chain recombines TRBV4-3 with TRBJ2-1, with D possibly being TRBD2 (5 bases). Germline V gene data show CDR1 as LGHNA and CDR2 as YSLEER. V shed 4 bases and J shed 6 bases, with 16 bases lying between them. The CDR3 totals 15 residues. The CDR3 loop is CASSLLGGLVNEQFF. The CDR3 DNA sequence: TGCGCCAGCAGCCTCCTGGGCGGGCTAGTCAATGAGCAGTTCTTC.

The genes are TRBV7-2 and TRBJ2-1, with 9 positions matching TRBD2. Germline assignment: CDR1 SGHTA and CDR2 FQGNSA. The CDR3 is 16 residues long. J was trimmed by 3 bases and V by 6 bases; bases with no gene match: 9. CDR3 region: CASRQITSGFYNEQFF. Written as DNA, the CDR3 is TGTGCCAGCAGGCAAATCACTAGCGGGTTCTACAATGAGCAGTTCTTC.

DNA for the CDR3: TGTGCCAGCAGCACCCGGGCTAGCGGGAGGGCTCACGAGCAGTACTTC. This encodes CASSTRASGRAHEQYF. This chain links TRBV7-2 with TRBJ2-7, with 12 bases identical to TRBD2. Per germline, CDR1 SGHTA and CDR2 FQGNSA. V lost 5 bases, J lost 5 bases, and 10 bases stayed unmatched. The CDR3 is 16 residues long.

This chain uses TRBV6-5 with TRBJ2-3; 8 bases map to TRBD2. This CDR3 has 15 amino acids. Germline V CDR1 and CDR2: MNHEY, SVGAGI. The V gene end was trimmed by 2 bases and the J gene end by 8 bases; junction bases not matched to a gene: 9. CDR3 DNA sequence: TGTGCCAGCAGTTACGTTGGGGGACTAGGCGGTACGCAGTATTTT. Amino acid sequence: CASSYVGGLGGTQYF.

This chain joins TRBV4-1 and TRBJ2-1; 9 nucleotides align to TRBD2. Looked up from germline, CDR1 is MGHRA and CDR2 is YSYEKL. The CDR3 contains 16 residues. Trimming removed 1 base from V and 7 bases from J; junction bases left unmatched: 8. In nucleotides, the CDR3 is TGCGCCAGCAGCCAAGGCCCGGCGGGAGGGCCAAATGAGCAGTTCTTC. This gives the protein CASSQGPAGGPNEQFF.

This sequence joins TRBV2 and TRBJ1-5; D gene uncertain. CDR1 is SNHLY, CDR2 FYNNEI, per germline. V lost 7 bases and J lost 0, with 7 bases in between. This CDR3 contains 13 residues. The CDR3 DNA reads TGTGCCAGCACGGTCGATAGCAATCAGCCCCAGCATTTT. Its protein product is CASTVDSNQPQHF.

The CDR3 DNA follows: TGTGCCACCAGTGATTTGAGGCTAGCGGGAGTTGAGCAGTTCTTC. Protein: CATSDLRLAGVEQFF. The chain carries TRBV24-1 and TRBJ2-1, with 10 bases fitting TRBD2. CDR1 KGHDR and CDR2 SFDVKD come from the germline V gene. The CDR3 extends over 15 amino acids. Germline trimming cut 0 bases from V and 9 bases from J; bases unmatched to any gene: 4.

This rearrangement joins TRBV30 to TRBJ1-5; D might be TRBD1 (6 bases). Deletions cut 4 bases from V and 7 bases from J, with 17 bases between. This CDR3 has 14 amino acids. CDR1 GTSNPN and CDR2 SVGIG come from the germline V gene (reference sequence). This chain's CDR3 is CAWKPVAQGQPQHF. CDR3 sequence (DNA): TGTGCCTGGAAACCCGTGGCACAGGGCCAGCCCCAGCATTTT.

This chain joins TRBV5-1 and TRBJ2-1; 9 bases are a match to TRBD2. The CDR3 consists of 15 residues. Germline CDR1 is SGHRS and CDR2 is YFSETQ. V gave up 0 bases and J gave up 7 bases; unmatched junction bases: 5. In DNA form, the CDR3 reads TGCGCCAGCAGCTTGGCTGCGGGAGGGAGAAATGAGCAGTTCTTC. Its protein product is CASSLAAGGRNEQFF.

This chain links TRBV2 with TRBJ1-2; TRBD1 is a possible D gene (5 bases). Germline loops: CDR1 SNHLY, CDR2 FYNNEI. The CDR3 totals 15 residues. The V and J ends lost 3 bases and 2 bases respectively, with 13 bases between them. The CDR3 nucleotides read TGTGCCAGCAGTGAGCTAGCAGGGAAGAACTATGGCTACACCTTC. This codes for CASSELAGKNYGYTF.

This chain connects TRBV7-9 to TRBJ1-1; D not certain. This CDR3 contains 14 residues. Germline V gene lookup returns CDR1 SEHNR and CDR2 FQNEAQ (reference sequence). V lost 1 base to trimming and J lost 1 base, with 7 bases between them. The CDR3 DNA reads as TGTGCCAGCAGCTTAGGCGGCCAGAACACTGAAGCTTTCTTT. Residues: CASSLGGQNTEAFF. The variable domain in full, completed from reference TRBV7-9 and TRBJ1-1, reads DTGVSQNPRHKITKRGQNVTFRCDPISEHNRLYWYRQTLGQGPEFLTYFQNEAQLEKSRLLSDRFSAERPKGSFSTLEIQRTEQGDSAMYLCASSLGGQNTEAFFGQGTRLTVV.

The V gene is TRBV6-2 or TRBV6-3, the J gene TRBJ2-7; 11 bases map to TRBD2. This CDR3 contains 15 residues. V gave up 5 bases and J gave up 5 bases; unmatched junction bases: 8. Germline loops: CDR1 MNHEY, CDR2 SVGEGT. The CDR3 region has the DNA TGTGCCAGCAGTGACTTTAGCGGGAGGGGTCACGAGCAGTACTTC. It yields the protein CASSDFSGRGHEQYF.

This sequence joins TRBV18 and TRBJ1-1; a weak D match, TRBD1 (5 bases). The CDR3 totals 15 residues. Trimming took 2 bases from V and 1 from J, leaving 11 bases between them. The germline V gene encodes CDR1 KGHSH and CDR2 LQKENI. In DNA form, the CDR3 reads TGTGCCAGCTCACCATCAGGGATGGGGAACACTGAAGCTTTCTTT. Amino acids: CASSPSGMGNTEAFF.

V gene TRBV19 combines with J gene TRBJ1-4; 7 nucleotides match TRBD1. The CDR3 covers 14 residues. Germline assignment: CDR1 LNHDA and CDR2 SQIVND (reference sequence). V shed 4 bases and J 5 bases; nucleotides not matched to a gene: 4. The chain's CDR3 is CASSTGQLNEKLFF. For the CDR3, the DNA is TGTGCCAGTAGTACGGGACAGCTAAATGAAAAACTGTTTTTT.

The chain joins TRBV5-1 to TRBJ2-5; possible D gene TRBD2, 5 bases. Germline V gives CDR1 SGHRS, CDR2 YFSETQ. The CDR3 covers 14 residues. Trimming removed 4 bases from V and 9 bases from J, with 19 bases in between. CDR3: CASSNGLAGGAQYF. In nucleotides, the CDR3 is TGCGCCAGCAGCAACGGACTTGCCGGTGGGGCCCAGTACTTC.